The 18 T cell receptor beta chains in this list originate from one sample, sequenced in a study of blood T cell repertoires in COVID-19. Clones were read by immunoSEQ multiplex PCR, and TCRdb kept only the in-frame ones, dropping some. The data hold about 270,000 clones, with under 95% observed a single time. The sequenced material came from PBMCs or T cells enriched from blood (not recorded which). These receptor sequences come from a woman between 35 and 50 years old with acute COVID-19.

The chain recombines TRBV18 with TRBJ1-1; 8 bases fit TRBD1. This CDR3 is 15 amino acids long. The germline V gene has CDR1 KGHSH and CDR2 LQKENI. Trimming cost V 1 base and J 5 bases; bases outside gene matches: 6. The DNA of the CDR3 is TGTGCCAGCTCACCACTCCCGCAGGGGGCTACTGAAGCTTTCTTT. Translation gives CASSPLPQGATEAFF.

Turning to this clone: Other DNA sequences from this sample encode an identical CDR3 as well. J is TRBJ1-4 and V is TRBV28; D gene unclear. Trimming removed 1 base at V and 4 bases at J, with 4 bases between. The germline V gene has CDR1 MDHEN and CDR2 SYDVKM. The CDR3 is made up of 13 amino acids. The CDR3 is CASSLSRNEKLFF. CDR3 in DNA: TGTGCCAGCAGTTTATCCCGTAATGAAAAACTGTTTTTT. Full variable domain (rest looked up from reference TRBV28 and TRBJ1-4): DVKVTQSSRYLVKRTGEKVFLECVQDMDHENMFWYRQDPGLGLRLIYFSYDVKMKEKGDIPEGYSVSREKKERFSLILESASTNQTSMYLCASSLSRNEKLFFGSGTQLSVL.

This sequence joins TRBV11-3 and TRBJ1-1; the D is unclear. The germline V and J ends were trimmed by 5 bases and 6 bases, with 13 bases remaining between them. Germline lookup yields CDR1 SGHNT and CDR2 YENEEA. CDR3 length: 13 amino acids. Here the CDR3 reads CASSLTGSAEAFF. The CDR3 DNA reads as TGTGCCAGCAGCCTGACTGGGAGCGCTGAAGCTTTCTTT.

The chain links TRBV7-7 to TRBJ2-5, with D perhaps TRBD1 (6 bases). CDR1 is SSHAT, CDR2 FNYEAQ, per germline (reference sequence). CDR3 size: 15 residues. V lost 7 bases and J lost 5, with 20 bases in between. The CDR3 spells CASTQVAGVAETQYF. In nucleotides, the CDR3 is TGTGCCAGCACCCAAGTGGCAGGGGTCGCCGAGACCCAGTACTTC. Together with reference TRBV7-7 and TRBJ2-5, the CDR3 gives the full variable domain: GAGVSQSPRYKVTKRGQDVTLRCDPISSHATLYWYQQALGQGPEFLTYFNYEAQPDKSGLPSDRFSAERPEGSISTLTIQRTEQRDSAMYRCASTQVAGVAETQYFGPGTRLLVL.

The chain has TRBV11-2 and TRBJ1-1; TRBD1 matches 7 bases. V was pared by 5 bases and J by 0 bases, with 9 bases of the junction left unmatched. The CDR3 has 16 residues. Germline loops: CDR1 SGHAT, CDR2 FQNNGV. This CDR3 is CASSPYPRGVNTEAFF. CDR3 sequence (DNA): TGTGCCAGCAGCCCTTACCCCAGGGGGGTGAACACTGAAGCTTTCTTT.

This clone was detected once. V and J are TRBV29-1 and TRBJ1-2; D may be TRBD1 (5 bases). This CDR3 has 13 amino acids. Trimming left V 7 bases short and J 4 bases short, with 16 bases between. The germline V gene has CDR1 SQVTM and CDR2 ANQGSEA. CDR3 DNA sequence: TGCAGCGCCACCCAAGGCGGGACCTATGGCTACACCTTC. This sequence encodes CSATQGGTYGYTF.

The chain couples TRBV19 to TRBJ2-5, with 9 positions matching TRBD1. V was clipped by 5 bases and J by 5 bases; unmatched bases: 6. Germline CDR1 reads LNHDA; CDR2 reads SQIVND (reference sequence). This CDR3 is built from 14 residues. CDR3 in DNA: TGTGCCAGTAGTCCGGACAGGGGATGGGAGACCCAGTACTTC. Amino acids: CASSPDRGWETQYF.

The chain carries TRBV19 and TRBJ1-3, with 8 bases aligning to TRBD1. V shed 7 bases and J 4 bases; nucleotides not matched to a gene: 9. The CDR3 spans 15 residues. Germline loops: CDR1 LNHDA, CDR2 SQIVND (reference sequence). The CDR3 here is CASTFDRGGGNTIYF. In DNA form, the CDR3 reads TGTGCCAGTACCTTCGACAGGGGAGGCGGAAACACCATATATTTT.

This clone was detected only a few times. The V call is TRBV5-8, the J call TRBJ1-3, with D uncertain. Germline CDR1 SGHTS, CDR2 YDEGEE. This CDR3 contains 14 residues. Trimming removed 0 bases at V and 7 bases at J, with 11 bases between. CDR3 coding DNA: TGTGCCAGCAGCTTGGGAGGGAAGGGCAACACCATATATTTT. Translation gives CASSLGGKGNTIYF. The full variable domain, in which reference TRBV5-8 and TRBJ1-3 provide the parts outside the CDR3, is EAGVTQSPTHLIKTRGQQATLRCSPISGHTSVYWYQQALGLGLQFLLWYDEGEERNRGNFPPRFSGRQFPNYSSELNVNALELEDSALYLCASSLGGKGNTIYFGEGSWLTVV.

The V call is TRBV7-9, the J call TRBJ2-7; D is possibly TRBD1 (6 bases). Per germline, CDR1 SEHNR and CDR2 FQNEAQ (reference sequence). V gave up 6 bases and J gave up 3 bases, with 12 bases separating them. This CDR3 region has 13 residues. This chain's CDR3 is CASRVEQGYEQYF. In DNA, the CDR3 is TGTGCCAGCAGGGTCGAACAGGGCTACGAGCAGTACTTC.

This clone was observed once. The chain recombines TRBV4-2 with TRBJ2-4; tentatively, D is TRBD1 (5 bases). The V end lost 5 bases, the J end lost 0 bases, and 11 bases lay between the germline ends. Per the germline V gene, CDR1 is LGHNA and CDR2 is YNFKEQ. The CDR3 sequence is 15 residues long. The CDR3 region has the DNA TGTGCCAGCAGCTCCGACAGAGAAGCCAAAAACATTCAGTACTTC. It specifies CASSSDREAKNIQYF.

V usage is TRBV18 and J usage is TRBJ1-3, with a tentative D call TRBD1 (5 bases). This CDR3 comprises 16 residues. V lost 4 bases and J lost 0, with 13 bases in between. The V gene's germline CDR1 is KGHSH and CDR2 LQKENI. Here the CDR3 DNA reads TGTGCCAGCTCACTGGGGGGACGGACCTCTGGAAACACCATATATTTT. Protein: CASSLGGRTSGNTIYF.

The gene calls are TRBV11-2 and TRBJ2-2; D possibly corresponds to TRBD1 (5 bases). The CDR3 runs 15 residues. CDR1 is SGHAT, CDR2 FQNNGV, per germline. Deletions cut 2 bases from V and 6 bases from J, with 13 bases between. CDR3 DNA sequence: TGTGCCAGCAGCTTATTTCGGACAAAAGCCGGGGAGCTGTTTTTT. It translates to CASSLFRTKAGELFF.

This clone was picked up one time. The chain couples TRBV5-1 to TRBJ2-1, with D hard to call. V was pared by 2 bases and J by 0 bases, with 9 bases between. The CDR3 sequence is 15 residues long. CDR1 and CDR2 (germline): SGHRS, YFSETQ. As DNA, the CDR3 is TGCGCCAGCAGCTTACGGGTTTTCTCCTACAATGAGCAGTTCTTC. It encodes CASSLRVFSYNEQFF.

The V call is TRBV5-8, the J call TRBJ1-6; D is perhaps TRBD1 (5 bases). The length of the CDR3 is 16 residues. The V end was cut by 3 bases, the J end by 10 bases, with 20 bases between. Looked up from germline, CDR1 is SGHTS and CDR2 is YDEGEE. CDR3 amino acids: CASSSTRLAGRSPLHF. The CDR3 DNA sequence: TGTGCCAGCAGCTCCACCCGGTTGGCAGGGCGGTCACCCCTCCACTTT.

This clone is a singleton in its sample. The chain links TRBV18 to TRBJ1-6, with TRBD1 as a possible D gene (6 bases). Trimming pared 5 bases from V and 8 bases from J, leaving 22 bases between. The CDR3 totals 17 residues. Germline V lookup: CDR1 KGHSH, CDR2 LQKENI. This CDR3 reads CASSNIGQLTLDSPLHF. The CDR3 nucleotides are TGTGCCAGCTCAAACATAGGACAGCTTACATTGGATTCACCCCTCCACTTT.

This clone was counted only a few times. The V call is TRBV2, the J call TRBJ2-3, with D possibly matching TRBD1 (6 bases). Germline V gene sequence: CDR1 SNHLY, CDR2 FYNNEI. The germline V and J ends were trimmed by 2 bases and 0 bases, with 12 bases remaining between them. This CDR3 contains 16 residues. In nucleotides, the CDR3 is TGTGCCAGCAGTGAATGGGGGCGCTCTAGCACAGATACGCAGTATTTT. Amino acid sequence: CASSEWGRSSTDTQYF. The full variable domain, its missing parts supplied by reference TRBV2 and TRBJ2-3, is EPEVTQTPSHQVTQMGQEVILRCVPISNHLYFYWYRQILGQKVEFLVSFYNNEISEKSEIFDDQFSVERPDGSNFTLKIRSTKLEDSAMYFCASSEWGRSSTDTQYFGPGTRLTVL.

The CDR3 loop reads CASLSRGGPDYYYGYTF. The CDR3 DNA reads TGTGCCAGCCTTTCACGGGGGGGCCCTGATTACTACTATGGCTACACCTTC. The V gene is TRBV5-6, the J gene TRBJ1-2, with D possibly matching TRBD1 (6 bases). The ends were cut back, 7 bases at V and 3 bases at J, with 25 bases in the middle. This CDR3 comprises 17 residues. The germline V gene has CDR1 SGHDT and CDR2 YYEEEE.